This T cell receptor beta chain was obtained from a study of immune evolution from preneoplasia to lung adenocarcinoma. Study-wide findings and caveats: Later-stage lesions appeared to have more T cells, more diversity, less clonality.

The CDR3 is 16 amino acids. Germline V lookup: CDR1 SGHTA, CDR2 FQGNSA. Trimming stripped 0 bases from V and 8 bases from J, with 20 bases between. Sequencing was performed with immunoSEQ multiplex PCR; in TCRdb, only in-frame clones are kept and a portion is missing. The sample includes 35,000 to 40,000 clones, 60% to 75% of them seen just once. As concerns this clone: The antigen is unknown.

The source of this sequence is a person aged 55 to 70 with lung adenocarcinoma. Sequencing input: FFPE invasive lung adenocarcinoma tissue. The chain uses TRBV7-2 and TRBJ2-7; maybe TRBD1 (6 bases). In DNA form, the CDR3 reads TGTGCCAGCAGCTTAGCGAGGGTGGGGGCAGGGTACAAGCAGTACTTC. Amino acids: CASSLARVGAGYKQYF.